These 6 T cell receptor beta chains originate from one sample sequenced in a study of T cell changes during pregnancy in multiple sclerosis. Produced via immunoSEQ multiplex PCR; TCRdb's table is partial and in-frame only. Of tens of thousands of clones listed, under 95% were seen once; the top ten hold 3.3%. The specimen comprised peripheral blood, sampled in the first trimester of pregnancy. These receptors were collected from a female donor in good health, enrolled as a control in a pregnancy study.

V usage is TRBV10-3 and J usage is TRBJ1-1; 9 bases fit TRBD1. The CDR3 is 12 amino acids. Germline CDR1 is ENHRY and CDR2 is SYGVKD. The V segment lost 8 bases and the J segment 6 bases; nucleotides outside the gene matches: 4. As DNA, the CDR3 is TGTGCCATCCGGGACAGGGCGTCTGAAGCTTTCTTT. Its protein product is CAIRDRASEAFF.

The rearrangement joins TRBV29-1 to TRBJ2-7; 8 bases fit TRBD1. The CDR3 has 14 amino acids. Germline assignment: CDR1 SQVTM and CDR2 ANQGSEA. The J segment lost 2 bases and the V segment lost 3 bases, leaving 6 bases of the junction unmatched. CDR3 sequence (DNA): TGCAGCGTTGATCCTGGGACAGGACCCTACGAGCAGTACTTC. Protein: CSVDPGTGPYEQYF.

The chain recombines TRBV11-2 with TRBJ1-1; D possibly corresponds to TRBD1 (5 bases). V was shortened by 2 bases and J by 0 bases, with 10 bases between the two germline ends. In germline, CDR1 is SGHAT, CDR2 FQNNGV. The CDR3 contains 15 residues. The CDR3 protein is CASSLSGGMNTEAFF. CDR3 coding DNA: TGTGCCAGCAGCTTAAGCGGGGGAATGAACACTGAAGCTTTCTTT.

The chain links TRBV30 to TRBJ2-3; 14 positions agree with TRBD2. CDR3 length: 18 amino acids. Germline lookup yields CDR1 GTSNPN and CDR2 SVGIG (reference sequence). With 0 bases clipped from V and 0 bases from J, the junction kept 5 bases outside the gene matches. CDR3 sequence (DNA): TGTGCCTGGAGTGTAATCCGGACTAGCGGGGGGAGCACAGATACGCAGTATTTT. It codes for CAWSVIRTSGGSTDTQYF. The variable domain in full, completed from reference TRBV30 and TRBJ2-3, reads SQTIHQWPATLVQPVGSPLSLECTVEGTSNPNLYWYRQAAGRGLQLLFYSVGIGQISSEVPQNLSASRPQDRQFILSSKKLLLSDSGFYLCAWSVIRTSGGSTDTQYFGPGTRLTVL.

The V and J genes are TRBV6-6 and TRBJ2-7; D gene ambiguous. This CDR3 is built from 14 residues. CDR1 MNHNY and CDR2 SVGAGI come from the germline V gene (reference sequence). Trimming left V 5 bases short and J 7 bases short, with 18 bases between. The DNA for the CDR3 is TGTGCCAGCAGTGGTCCGAATTTTACGGGTGAGCAGTACTTC. Residues: CASSGPNFTGEQYF.

This chain connects TRBV10-2 to TRBJ2-1; 8 bases fit TRBD2. Germline V gene data show CDR1 as WSHSY and CDR2 as SAAADI. V lost 3 bases, J lost 6 bases, and 7 bases stayed unmatched. CDR3 size: 15 residues. In DNA, the CDR3 is TGCGCCAGCAGTGAATTTCGGGAGGGCCCCAATGAGCAGTTCTTC. As protein: CASSEFREGPNEQFF.